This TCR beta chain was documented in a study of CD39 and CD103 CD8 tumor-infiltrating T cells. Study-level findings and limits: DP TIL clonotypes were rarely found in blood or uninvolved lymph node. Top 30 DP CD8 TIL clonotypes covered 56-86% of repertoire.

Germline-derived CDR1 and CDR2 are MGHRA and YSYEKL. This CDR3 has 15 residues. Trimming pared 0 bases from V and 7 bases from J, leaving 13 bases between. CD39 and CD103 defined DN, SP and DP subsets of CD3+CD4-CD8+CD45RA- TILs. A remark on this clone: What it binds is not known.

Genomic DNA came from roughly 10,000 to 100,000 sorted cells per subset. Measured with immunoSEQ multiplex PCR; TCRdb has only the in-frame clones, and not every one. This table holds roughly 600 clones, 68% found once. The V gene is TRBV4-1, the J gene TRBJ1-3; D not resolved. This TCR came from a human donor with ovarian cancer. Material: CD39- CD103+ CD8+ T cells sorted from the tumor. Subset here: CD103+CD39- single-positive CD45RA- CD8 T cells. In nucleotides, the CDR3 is TGCGCCAGCAGCCAAGAAGTATGGTCGGCTAACACCATATATTTT. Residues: CASSQEVWSANTIYF.